This T cell receptor (beta chain) was observed in a study of T cell responses to AZD1222 COVID-19 vaccine. Study at large: Samples with a second dose at about 4 or about 12 weeks were pooled together.

Study conclusions and caveats: Clonal diversity was possibly underestimated; the donors were predominantly white British and more often female. Per reports, nearly half of all spike-specific TCRs target regions that are unmutated in variants.

Remarks on this clone: What it binds is unknown.

This table comes from immunoSEQ multiplex PCR, and its TCRdb copy is limited to in-frame clones, with some not included. The sample holds more than 85,000 clones, 88% seen once. V gave up 1 base and J gave up 1 base, with 9 bases separating them. Germline V gene lookup returns CDR1 SGHRS and CDR2 YFSETQ. The CDR3 runs 14 residues. The V and J genes are TRBV5-1 and TRBJ2-7; D may be TRBD1 (6 bases). The TCR sequence derives from an adult in good health. This material consisted of peripheral blood, taken on day 0 of AZD1222 vaccination. CDR3 bases: TGCGCCAGCAGCTTGCACAGGGAATCCTACGAGCAGTACTTC. This sequence encodes CASSLHRESYEQYF.